Each of the 8 T cell receptor beta chains below was sequenced from the same sample in a study of Ad26.COV2.S vaccination and SARS-CoV-2 variants. Treatment described: some 20 received Ad26.COV2.S at low or high dose, single or two shots; about 5 received placebo; per-sample allocation not given. Sample collection was performed on day 63 after the first vaccine or placebo injection. Method: immunoSEQ multiplex PCR; TCRdb's copy keeps in-frame clones and lacks some. The table records around 300,000 clones, about 86% of them present only once. The source was peripheral blood, collected in a trial of Ad26.COV2.S vaccine versus placebo. The receptors shown here come from a person between 18 and 65 years old who received the Ad26.COV2.S COVID-19 vaccine or a placebo.

V is TRBV5-1 and J is TRBJ2-5, with D uncertain. The V gene lost 0 bases and the J gene lost 4 bases, with 10 bases spanning the gap. CDR1 and CDR2 from the germline V gene are SGHRS and YFSETQ. The CDR3 spans 14 residues. CDR3 amino acids: CASSLAAFGETQYF. In DNA, the CDR3 is TGCGCCAGCAGCTTGGCCGCGTTCGGAGAGACCCAGTACTTC. Full variable domain (missing parts from reference TRBV5-1 and TRBJ2-5): KAGVTQTPRYLIKTRGQQVTLSCSPISGHRSVSWYQQTPGQGLQFLFEYFSETQRNKGNFPGRFSGRQFSNSRSEMNVSTLELGDSALYLCASSLAAFGETQYFGPGTRLLVL.

This rearrangement joins TRBV6-2 or TRBV6-3 to TRBJ1-6; D may be TRBD1 (6 bases). The germline gives CDR1 MNHEY, CDR2 SVGEGT. Trimming shortened V by 6 bases and J by 7 bases, and 19 bases separated the two germline ends. The CDR3 runs to 16 residues. The CDR3 is CASSQQGPAWNSPLHF. The CDR3 nucleotides read TGTGCCAGCAGCCAACAGGGTCCCGCATGGAATTCACCCCTCCACTTT.

The chain combines TRBV4-3 with TRBJ2-2; D possibly corresponds to TRBD2 (5 bases). The germline gives CDR1 LGHNA, CDR2 YSLEER. Trimming cost V 4 bases and J 1 base, with 13 bases left between them. The CDR3 covers 16 residues. In nucleotides, the CDR3 is TGCGCCAGCAGCCGATCGAGGGAGTTGAACACCGGGGAGCTGTTTTTT. Protein: CASSRSRELNTGELFF.

The chain couples TRBV7-2 to TRBJ2-2, with D possibly being TRBD2 (6 bases). The germline V gene encodes CDR1 SGHTA and CDR2 FQGNSA. The CDR3 loop spans 13 amino acids. The V gene lost 5 bases and the J gene lost 6 bases, with 10 bases spanning the gap. The CDR3 bases are TGTGCCAGCAGCCCGACTAGTCCCGGGGAGCTGTTTTTT. It codes for CASSPTSPGELFF.

V usage is TRBV2 and J usage is TRBJ1-2, with D possibly being TRBD1 (5 bases). Trimming took 3 bases from V and 6 from J, leaving 11 bases between them. CDR3 length: 13 residues. CDR1 and CDR2 (germline): SNHLY, FYNNEI. The CDR3 loop reads CASSDPGDHGYTF. CDR3 coding DNA: TGTGCCAGCAGTGATCCGGGGGACCATGGCTACACCTTC.

On this clone: The junction and the germline gene differ at one end; a read error may be behind it. This rearrangement joins TRBV10-3 to TRBJ2-3; a weak D match, TRBD2 (6 bases). The CDR3 is 14 residues long. Germline V gene sequence: CDR1 ENHRY, CDR2 SYGVKD. This CDR3 is CAIGERGSTDTQYF. For the CDR3, the DNA is TGTGCCATCGGTGAACGGGGGAGCACAGATACGCAGTATTTT.

The chain recombines TRBV18 with TRBJ2-2; 8 nucleotides match TRBD1. Germline CDR1 is KGHSH and CDR2 is LQKENI. There are 16 residues in the CDR3. V dropped 4 bases and J dropped 1; count of bases not matched to a gene: 5. The CDR3 DNA reads as TGTGCCAGCTCACAGAGACAGGGGCGGAACACCGGGGAGCTGTTTTTT. Amino acids: CASSQRQGRNTGELFF.

The rearrangement links TRBV27 to TRBJ2-7; D unresolved. The CDR3 has 13 amino acids. Trimming removed 3 bases from V and 8 bases from J, with 14 bases in between. CDR1 is MNHEY and CDR2 is SMNVEV in the germline V gene (reference sequence). CDR3 region: CASSFGTLGKQYF. As DNA, the CDR3 is TGTGCCAGCAGTTTTGGTACTCTTGGGAAGCAGTACTTC.